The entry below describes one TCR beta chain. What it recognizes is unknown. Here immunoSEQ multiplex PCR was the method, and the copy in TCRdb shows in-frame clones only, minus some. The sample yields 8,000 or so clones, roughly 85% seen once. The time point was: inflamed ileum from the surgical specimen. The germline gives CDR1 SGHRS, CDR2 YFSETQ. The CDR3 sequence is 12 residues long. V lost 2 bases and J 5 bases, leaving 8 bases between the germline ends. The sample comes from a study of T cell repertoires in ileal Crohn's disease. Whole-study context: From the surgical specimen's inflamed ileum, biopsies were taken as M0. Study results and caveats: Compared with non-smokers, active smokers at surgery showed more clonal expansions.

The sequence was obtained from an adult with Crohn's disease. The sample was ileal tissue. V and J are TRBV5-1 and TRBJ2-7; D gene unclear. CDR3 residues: CASSFQGNEQYF. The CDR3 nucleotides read TGCGCCAGCAGCTTTCAAGGGAACGAGCAGTACTTC.